This TCR beta chain derives from a study of blood T cell repertoires in COVID-19. For the study at large: Sources were T cells, B-cell-depleted T cells, or PBMCs; the material itself was cDNA or gDNA.

This table comes from immunoSEQ multiplex PCR, and its TCRdb copy is limited to in-frame clones, with some not included. The sample includes more than 300,000 clones, about 85% seen only once; the top ten take approximately 5.3%. V was pared by 3 bases and J by 1 base, with 15 bases between. In germline, CDR1 is SGHAT, CDR2 FQNNGV. CDR3 size: 16 residues. The chain couples TRBV11-2 to TRBJ1-2, with a possible D match to TRBD1 (5 bases). The sequencing sample was made of PBMCs or T cells enriched from blood (not recorded which). The sequence was collected from a woman between 25 and 40 years old who had recovered from COVID-19. The CDR3 region is CASSLSFGGGNYGYTF. CDR3 DNA: TGTGCCAGCAGCTTGTCGTTCGGGGGGGGTAACTATGGCTACACCTTC.